This is a list of T cell receptor beta chains from one sample in a study of T cell clones after liver transplantation. Clones were read by immunoSEQ multiplex PCR, and TCRdb kept only the in-frame ones, dropping some. The data contain 40,000 to 65,000 clones, less than 85% of them seen just once; the ten biggest clones take up about 8.5%. Specimen: CD4+ T cells from blood, collected before liver transplant. The receptors were gathered from a human donor who received a liver transplant. CDR3s include the opening cysteine and the closing phenylalanine or tryptophan. D genes are given only for firm matches. Some rows mark clone size as missing; the rest say once, few, many or name a class of expanded clone.

clone size	J gene	V gene	CDR3 length	D gene	CDR3 protein	CDR3 DNA
.	TRBJ1-6	TRBV6-6	13	.	CASGSVADSPLHF	TGTGCCAGCGGGTCGGTGGCGGACTCACCCCTCCACTTT
few	TRBJ1-6	TRBV5-6	14	TRBD1	CASRDRGAGSPLHF	TGTGCCAGCAGGGACAGGGGAGCGGGCTCACCCCTCCACTTT
once	TRBJ1-3	TRBV30	16	TRBD1	CAWSAGGQGAGNTIYF	TGTGCCTGGAGTGCTGGGGGACAGGGCGCGGGAAACACCATATATTTT
.	TRBJ2-1	TRBV11-2	17	.	CASSLGVAPTGYNEQFF	TGTGCCAGCAGCTTAGGCGTGGCCCCTACTGGGTACAATGAGCAGTTCTTC
.	TRBJ1-2	TRBV7-9	15	TRBD1	CASSLVARGIYGYTF	TGTGCCAGCAGCTTAGTAGCCAGGGGGATTTATGGCTACACCTTC
.	TRBJ2-1	TRBV25-1	13	.	CASSRQGTNEQFF	TGTGCCAGCAGTAGGCAAGGGACCAATGAGCAGTTCTTC
.	TRBJ1-1	TRBV7-9	12	TRBD1	CASSLPGQGAFF	TGTGCCAGCAGCCTTCCGGGACAGGGAGCTTTCTTT
.	TRBJ1-1	TRBV6-1	15	.	CASSVSAGGDTEAFF	TGTGCCAGCAGTGTCAGCGCCGGGGGGGACACTGAAGCTTTCTTT
.	TRBJ1-1	TRBV7-3	13	TRBD1	CASSLSGGAVAFF	TGTGCCAGCAGCCTATCAGGGGGCGCGGTTGCTTTCTTT
.	TRBJ2-3	TRBV9	13	.	CASSVGIGGTQYF	TGTGCCAGCAGCGTAGGCATAGGGGGGACGCAGTATTTT
medium-sized	TRBJ1-3	TRBV9	13	.	CASSVFAGNTIYF	TGTGCCAGCAGCGTATTTGCTGGAAACACCATATATTTT
.	TRBJ1-2	TRBV7-2	15	TRBD1	CASSRIGQGAIGYTF	TGTGCCAGCAGCCGGATTGGACAGGGGGCGATTGGCTACACCTTC
medium-sized	TRBJ1-5	TRBV5-6	13	.	CASSLGQDQPQHF	TGTGCCAGCAGCTTGGGGCAGGATCAGCCCCAGCATTTT
.	TRBJ2-5	TRBV4-1	15	.	CASSQAATFQETQYF	TGCGCCAGCAGCCAAGCGGCTACCTTCCAAGAGACCCAGTACTTC
.	TRBJ2-3	TRBV12-5	16	.	CASSLGLGLLTDTQYF	TGTGCTAGTTCTTTGGGCTTAGGACTGCTCACAGATACGCAGTATTTT
.	TRBJ2-5	TRBV5-6	15	.	CASSSNGGRGETQYF	TGTGCCAGCAGCTCGAACGGGGGTCGGGGGGAGACCCAGTACTTC
.	TRBJ2-1	TRBV28	17	TRBD2	CASSFGLAGVVNNEQFF	TGTGCCAGCAGTTTCGGCCTAGCGGGAGTAGTAAACAATGAGCAGTTCTTC
.	TRBJ2-7	TRBV29-1	12	.	CSVEQVPGEQYF	TGCAGCGTTGAGCAAGTCCCGGGAGAGCAGTACTTC
.	TRBJ2-3	TRBV29-1	13	.	CSVRDRGLDTQYF	TGCAGCGTTAGAGATAGGGGACTGGATACGCAGTATTTT
.	TRBJ2-5	TRBV6-5	15	.	CASSTQIKITGTQYF	TGTGCCAGCAGCACACAAATCAAAATAACGGGGACCCAGTACTTC
once	TRBJ2-5	TRBV6-6	14	.	CASRPQRSQETQYF	TGTGCCAGCAGACCCCAAAGGAGCCAAGAGACCCAGTACTTC
.	TRBJ2-2	TRBV6-5	15	TRBD1	CASTPGQDVTGELFF	TGTGCCAGCACCCCGGGACAGGATGTCACCGGGGAGCTGTTTTTT
.	TRBJ2-2	TRBV4-2	18	TRBD2	CASSQEAGGLLYTGELFF	TGTGCCAGCAGCCAAGAGGCGGGGGGTTTGTTGTACACCGGGGAGCTGTTTTTT
.	TRBJ2-2	TRBV5-4	16	.	CASSPGQGSITGELFF	TGTGCCAGCAGCCCTGGCCAGGGGAGCATCACCGGGGAGCTGTTTTTT
.	TRBJ1-1	TRBV19	14	.	CASKLVGMNTEAFF	TGTGCCAGTAAGCTTGTGGGGATGAACACTGAAGCTTTCTTT
once	TRBJ2-1	TRBV7-3	15	TRBD2	CASSPGGAGAYEQFF	TGTGCCAGCAGCCCGGGGGGAGCGGGTGCTTATGAGCAGTTCTTC
.	TRBJ2-2	TRBV7-9	14	TRBD1	CASSLQGATGELFF	TGTGCCAGCAGCTTACAGGGGGCCACCGGGGAGCTGTTTTTT
.	TRBJ2-7	TRBV7-3	14	.	CASSLKPGVDEQYF	TGTGCCAGCAGCTTAAAACCGGGGGTGGACGAGCAGTACTTC
.	TRBJ2-1	TRBV11-2	15	.	CASSLAGFSYNEQFF	TGTGCCAGCAGCTTAGCGGGCTTCTCCTACAATGAGCAGTTCTTC
.	TRBJ2-1	TRBV5-1	15	.	CASSFTRGGYNEQFF	TGCGCCAGCAGCTTCACAAGGGGGGGCTACAATGAGCAGTTCTTC
once	TRBJ2-1	TRBV5-1	16	.	CASSLAAGPIYNEQFF	TGCGCCAGCAGCTTGGCCGCGGGGCCGATTTACAATGAGCAGTTCTTC
.	TRBJ2-5	TRBV5-1	15	.	CASSLAEALRETQYF	TGCGCCAGCAGCTTGGCCGAGGCACTCCGGGAGACCCAGTACTTC
.	TRBJ2-5	TRBV7-6	15	.	CASSLPVTTGETQYF	TGTGCCAGCAGCTTACCAGTAACAACAGGAGAGACCCAGTACTTC
.	TRBJ2-3	TRBV5-6	17	.	CASRSTKRPRRTDTQYF	TGTGCCAGCAGATCCACTAAGCGCCCCAGGCGCACAGATACGCAGTATTTT
.	TRBJ2-3	TRBV19	15	TRBD2	CASSNSGRGTDTQYF	TGTGCCAGTAGTAATAGCGGGAGGGGCACAGATACGCAGTATTTT
.	TRBJ2-7	TRBV27	17	TRBD1	CASSLRAPGQGAYEQYF	TGTGCCAGCAGTTTACGGGCCCCCGGGCAGGGGGCATACGAGCAGTACTTC